Listed below are T cell receptor beta chains from one sample, sequenced in a study of OX40 agonist ivuxolimab in advanced cancers. This table comes from immunoSEQ multiplex PCR, and its TCRdb copy is limited to in-frame clones, with some not included. The sample includes tens of thousands of clones, about 87% of them seen just once. The sample was CD4+ or CD8+ T cells sorted from blood, taken in a trial of the OX40 agonist ivuxolimab. The receptors derive from an adult with an advanced solid tumor such as melanoma, head and neck, liver or kidney cancer. Both conserved end residues are part of each CDR3. Fields, in order: V gene, clone size, J gene, D gene, CDR3 protein, CDR3 DNA. A D gene is named only where the DNA matches it firmly. Clone size is stated in some rows and not others, as once, few, many or a class when expanded.

TRBV27	NA	TRBJ2-3	TRBD1	CASSSRPRDSPVPDTQYF	TGTGCCAGCAGTTCCCGCCCCCGGGACAGCCCTGTCCCAGATACGCAGTATTTT
TRBV11-2	NA	TRBJ1-6	TRBD1	CASSADRGILSPLHF	TGTGCCAGCAGCGCCGACAGGGGGATCTTATCACCCCTCCACTTT
TRBV6-6	NA	TRBJ1-3	NA	CASSYGGSGNTIYF	TGTGCCAGCAGTTACGGTGGTTCTGGAAACACCATATATTTT
TRBV19	NA	TRBJ1-2	NA	CASSPDGRYGYTF	TGTGCCAGTAGCCCTGATGGCCGTTATGGCTACACCTTC
TRBV18	NA	TRBJ2-7	NA	CASSSSGTETYEQYF	TGTGCCAGCTCATCATCCGGGACGGAAACCTACGAGCAGTACTTC
TRBV6-1	once	TRBJ2-7	NA	CASSESPGAFYEQYF	TGTGCCAGCAGTGAATCTCCGGGAGCCTTTTACGAGCAGTACTTC
TRBV6-5	NA	TRBJ1-2	NA	CASSSKTGTLGYTF	TGTGCCAGCAGTTCCAAGACCGGGACACTAGGCTACACCTTC
TRBV7-2	once	TRBJ1-3	NA	CASSPQGNTIYF	TGTGCCAGCAGCCCGCAGGGAAACACCATATATTTT
TRBV18	NA	TRBJ1-4	NA	CASSPPATNEKLFF	TGTGCCAGCTCACCACCCGCAACTAATGAAAAACTGTTTTTT
TRBV28	NA	TRBJ1-1	NA	CASSFYNQGWDEAFF	TGTGCCAGCAGTTTTTATAACCAGGGATGGGATGAAGCTTTCTTT
TRBV27	NA	TRBJ1-6	NA	CASKTPIYNSPLHF	TGTGCCAGCAAGACACCAATCTATAATTCACCCCTCCACTTT
TRBV30	NA	TRBJ2-5	TRBD1	CAWRSGQGNQETQYF	TGTGCCTGGAGATCCGGACAGGGAAACCAAGAGACCCAGTACTTC
TRBV5-6	NA	TRBJ2-5	NA	CASSPGVIDPQYF	TGTGCCAGCAGCCCAGGGGTAATAGATCCCCAGTACTTC
TRBV27	NA	TRBJ2-2	NA	CASLGRTSPNKNTGELFF	TGTGCCAGCCTTGGACGAACTAGCCCTAATAAGAACACCGGGGAGCTGTTTTTT
TRBV5-1	NA	TRBJ1-6	NA	CASSLSGTYNSPLHF	TGCGCCAGCAGCTTGTCGGGAACCTATAATTCACCCCTCCACTTT
TRBV19	once	TRBJ2-2	TRBD2	CASSQAAGSSGELFF	TGTGCCAGTAGTCAGGCAGCGGGAAGTTCCGGGGAGCTGTTTTTT
TRBV6-1	NA	TRBJ2-3	NA	CASSEAHRVADTQYF	TGTGCCAGCAGTGAAGCGCACAGGGTGGCAGATACGCAGTATTTT
TRBV29-1	once	TRBJ2-7	NA	CSVVRNEFSYEQYF	TGCAGCGTTGTTCGGAATGAGTTTTCCTACGAGCAGTACTTC
TRBV30	NA	TRBJ2-7	TRBD1	CAWSVPDRSSYEQYF	TGTGCCTGGAGTGTACCGGACAGGTCCTCCTACGAGCAGTACTTC
TRBV27	NA	TRBJ1-5	TRBD1	CASGVITGDSNQPQHF	TGTGCCAGCGGCGTAATAACAGGGGATAGCAATCAGCCCCAGCATTTT
TRBV7-2	few	TRBJ1-1	NA	CASSLAVGTRYTEAFF	TGTGCCAGCAGCTTAGCGGTGGGGACTCGGTACACTGAAGCTTTCTTT
TRBV7-9	NA	TRBJ1-4	TRBD1	CASSLAWTGVNEKLFF	TGTGCCAGCAGCTTAGCCTGGACAGGGGTTAATGAAAAACTGTTTTTT
TRBV6-1	NA	TRBJ1-3	NA	CASSDPGGTGNTIYF	TGTGCCAGCAGTGATCCGGGAGGGACTGGAAACACCATATATTTT
TRBV30	NA	TRBJ1-2	NA	CAWSAETGRGYGYTF	TGTGCCTGGAGTGCTGAAACAGGGAGAGGCTATGGCTACACCTTC
TRBV7-9	NA	TRBJ1-1	NA	CASSVAGGGILNTEAFF	TGTGCCAGCAGCGTCGCGGGAGGGGGAATATTGAACACTGAAGCTTTCTTT
TRBV18	NA	TRBJ1-1	TRBD1	CASSAGTAGNTEAFF	TGTGCCAGCTCGGCCGGGACAGCAGGAAACACTGAAGCTTTCTTT